The rows below give T cell receptor beta chains drawn from one sample of a study of beta chain features in type 1 diabetes. Some clones are missing from TCRdb's copy, which holds only in-frame ones; the method was immunoSEQ multiplex PCR. The table records some 330,000 clones, roughly 12% of them present only once. Input material: naive CD4+ T cells from blood. Receptors were obtained from a woman in her late teens or twenties with type 1 diabetes. The CDR3 runs from the conserved cysteine through the conserved F or W. Fields, in order: clone size, J gene, D gene, V gene, CDR3 DNA, CDR3 protein. A D gene is named only where the DNA matches it firmly. A row's size may be missing; if present it is once, few, many or a size class.

>few|TRBJ1-1|.|TRBV4-1
TGCGCCAGCAGCCAAGTGGCGGCAGTCACTGAAGCTTTCTTT
CASSQVAAVTEAFF
>few|TRBJ1-1|.|TRBV9
TGTGCCAGCAGCGTAGCAGGGAACACTGAAGCTTTCTTT
CASSVAGNTEAFF
>.|TRBJ2-5|.|TRBV7-9
TGTGCCAGCAGCTTTGTGGGGCGGGGCCAAGAGACCCAGTACTTC
CASSFVGRGQETQYF
>few|TRBJ2-7|.|TRBV11-2
TGTGCCAGCAGCTTAGGTACCGGGTTCTACGAGCAGTACTTC
CASSLGTGFYEQYF
>.|TRBJ1-5|.|TRBV7-2
TGTGCCAGCAGACCAACCGGGAGCGGCAATCAGCCCCAGCATTTT
CASRPTGSGNQPQHF
>.|TRBJ1-1|TRBD1|TRBV9
TGTGCCAGCAGCGCAGGACAGGGAGCTTTCTTT
CASSAGQGAFF
>.|TRBJ1-2|TRBD1|TRBV9
TGTGCCAGCAGCGTAGAGGGACAGGGATTCTATGGCTACACCTTC
CASSVEGQGFYGYTF
>.|TRBJ2-2|.|TRBV15
TGTGCCACCAGCAGAGATCTTAATGCGGGGACCGGGGAGCTGTTTTTT
CATSRDLNAGTGELFF
>few|TRBJ1-1|.|TRBV6-6
TGTGCCAGCGCGGTGAACACTGAAGCTTTCTTT
CASAVNTEAFF
>.|TRBJ1-2|.|TRBV13
TGTGCCAGCAGCCTCCGGAGCGGGTTTGGCTACACCTTC
CASSLRSGFGYTF
>few|TRBJ1-3|.|TRBV30
TGTGCCTGGAGTTCACTGATCTCTGGAAACACCATATATTTT
CAWSSLISGNTIYF
>.|TRBJ2-1|TRBD2|TRBV18
TGTGCCAGCTCACCGCTAGCGGGACCATACAATGAGCAGTTCTTC
CASSPLAGPYNEQFF
>.|TRBJ1-2|TRBD1|TRBV9
TGTGCCAGCAGCGTAGGGGACAGGAACTATGGCTACACCTTC
CASSVGDRNYGYTF
>.|TRBJ1-2|TRBD1|TRBV7-2
TGTGCCAGCAGCTTAGTGAGCAGGGGGCGAGATGGCTACACCTTC
CASSLVSRGRDGYTF
>few|TRBJ2-1|TRBD1|TRBV7-2
TGTGCCAGCAGTCGACAGGGGCTTTACAATGAGCAGTTCTTC
CASSRQGLYNEQFF
>few|TRBJ2-1|TRBD2|TRBV28
TGTGCCAGCAGGCTAGCGGGGACCCACAATGAGCAGTTCTTC
CASRLAGTHNEQFF
>.|TRBJ1-1|TRBD1|TRBV6-6
TGTGCCAGCAGGGAAACGGACAGGGCGGGTGGAGCTTTCTTT
CASRETDRAGGAFF
>few|TRBJ1-5|.|TRBV7-9
TGTGCCAGCAGCTCTCAGGAAAATCAGCCCCAGCATTTT
CASSSQENQPQHF
>.|TRBJ2-5|TRBD2|TRBV4-3
TGCGCCAGCAGCCTCCGTTTCGGGAGGGTGGAGACCCAGTACTTC
CASSLRFGRVETQYF
>.|TRBJ2-1|TRBD2|TRBV4-3
TGCGCCAGCAGCCAAGATGCGCGGGGGGGCCCGATCTTC
CASSQDARGGPIF
>.|TRBJ2-1|.|TRBV29-1
TGCAGCGTTGAGGAAACAGCATACAATGAGCAGTTCTTC
CSVEETAYNEQFF
>few|TRBJ1-1|.|TRBV2
TGTGCCAGCTTGAAGGGGGGGCGCGAAGCTTTCTTT
CASLKGGREAFF
>.|TRBJ2-3|TRBD1|TRBV9
TGTGCCAGCAGCGTAGGACAGGGGGGGACAGATACGCAGTATTTT
CASSVGQGGTDTQYF
>.|TRBJ2-3|.|TRBV6-5
TGTGCCAGCACATTGACAGCTAGCACAGATACGCAGTATTTT
CASTLTASTDTQYF
>.|TRBJ2-1|TRBD2|TRBV6-5
TGTGCCAGCAGTTACTCGATTGGGGCGGCGGGAGGTGAGCAGTTCTTC
CASSYSIGAAGGEQFF